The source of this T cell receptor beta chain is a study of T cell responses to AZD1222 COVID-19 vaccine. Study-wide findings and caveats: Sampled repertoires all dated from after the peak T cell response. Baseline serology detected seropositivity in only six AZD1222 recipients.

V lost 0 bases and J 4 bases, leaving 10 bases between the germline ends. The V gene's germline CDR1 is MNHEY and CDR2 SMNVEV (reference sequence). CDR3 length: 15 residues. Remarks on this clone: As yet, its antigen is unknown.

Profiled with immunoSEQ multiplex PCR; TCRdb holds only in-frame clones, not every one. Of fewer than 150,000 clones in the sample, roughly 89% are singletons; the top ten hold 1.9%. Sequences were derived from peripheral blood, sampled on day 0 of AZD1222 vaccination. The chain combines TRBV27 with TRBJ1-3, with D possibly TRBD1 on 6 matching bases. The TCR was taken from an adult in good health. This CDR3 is CASSLSGGVGNTIYF. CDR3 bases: TGTGCCAGCAGTTTATCAGGGGGGGTCGGAAACACCATATATTTT.